This TCR beta chain comes out of a study of T cells in Graves' hyperthyroidism and ophthalmopathy. A single count supports this clonotype. Its antigen is not identified. TCR beta CDR3 region amplification was performed from RNA transcripts. Carried out on the TCR CDR3, a first-round RT-PCR used the HTBI primer set. MiXCR, run by TCRdb on the multiplex PCR reads, gives a single entry per CDR3 protein. Altogether fewer than 400,000 distinct CDR3 sequences are present, roughly 13% being singletons, with the ten largest covering under 30%. Diagnoses used clinical symptoms, serum thyroxine and TRAb, thyroid ultrasound and orbital computed tomography. General study results and limits: Ophthalmopathy stood apart from stable hyperthyroidism in a 13 V-J model.

Sequenced: blood. The clonotype originates from a man aged 50-59 years with Graves' ophthalmopathy.

CDR3 DNA sequence: TGTGCCAGCTCACTAAAATCAGCGGGAAGCTCCTACGAGCAGTACTTC. Translating it yields CASSLKSAGSSYEQYF. The chain joins TRBV18 to TRBJ2-7; 7 nucleotides align to TRBD2. The CDR3 loop spans 16 amino acids. CDR1 and CDR2 from the germline V gene are KGHSH and LQKENI. V was clipped by 4 bases and J by 0 bases; unmatched bases: 9.